The entry below describes one T cell receptor (beta chain). This record belongs to a study of PD-L1 blockade in urothelial cancer. Study details: Patients had been given 0 to 3 earlier chemotherapy regimens. Investigators checked blood 3 weeks (second dose) and 6 weeks after treatment start.

The V gene end was trimmed by 2 bases and the J gene end by 1 base; junction bases not matched to a gene: 14. The CDR3 is 18 amino acids. In germline, CDR1 is MNHNS, CDR2 SASEGT. The protocol was immunoSEQ multiplex PCR, while the TCRdb copy is restricted to in-frame clones and leaves out a portion. The repertoire holds roughly 45,000 clones, roughly 80% seen once, with about 10% in the top ten. Time point described: peripheral blood 6 weeks after treatment start. Each patient presented with locally advanced or metastatic urothelial carcinoma. Between 1 and 8 samples per patient were obtained, pretreatment and on-treatment.

The receptor was isolated from a man aged 65 to 79 with urothelial cancer. The sequencing here drew on PBMCs, taken around atezolizumab (anti-PD-L1) treatment. The chain couples TRBV6-1 to TRBJ2-7; 7 bases agree with TRBD2. For the CDR3, the DNA is TGTGCCAGCAGTGAACTCGATTTCGGGAGGTCGGATTCCTACGAGCAGTACTTC. Protein: CASSELDFGRSDSYEQYF.